The TCR beta chain under discussion was sequenced for a study of T cells after posttransplantation cyclophosphamide. Here immunoSEQ multiplex PCR was the method, and the copy in TCRdb shows in-frame clones only, minus some. The sample yields more than 9,000 clones, without any singletons. J was trimmed by 4 bases and V by 2 bases; bases with no gene match: 2. CDR1 is SGHTA, CDR2 FQGNSA, per germline. CDR3 length: 15 residues. This clone was found many times. Its antigen remains unknown. A marrow graft followed busulfan-fludarabine conditioning, with cyclophosphamide on days +3 and +4. General observations from the study: After PTCy, TRB diversity resembled that of CNI/methotrexate controls. Donor CD8+ memory clones often dominated recipient blood repertoires at later times. Tissue-infiltrating T cells from skin or gut overlapped little with blood T cells.

The sequencing used PBMCs, collected after allogeneic stem cell transplant with posttransplant cyclophosphamide. The source of this sequence is a female patient between 40 and 50 years old who received an allogeneic stem cell transplant from a related donor, was CMV-positive, and had no GVHD. Some of the T cells might come from the graft donor. The genes are TRBV7-2 and TRBJ2-1, with 10 positions matching TRBD2. The CDR3 here is CASSLSGGAYNEQFF. CDR3 bases: TGTGCCAGCAGCTTAAGCGGGGGGGCATACAATGAGCAGTTCTTC.